These 25 T cell receptor beta chains came from one sample sequenced in a study of blood T cell repertoires in COVID-19. Measured with immunoSEQ multiplex PCR; TCRdb has only the in-frame clones, and not every one. The table shows over 200,000 clones, with 85% to 90% occurring only once. Sequenced material: peripheral blood. These receptors were collected from a woman between 35 and 50 years old who had recovered from COVID-19.

The V gene is TRBV6-6, the J gene TRBJ1-5; tentatively, D is TRBD1 (6 bases). With 0 bases removed from V and 11 bases from J, the gap between germline ends came to 14 bases. From germline, CDR1 is MNHNY and CDR2 SVGAGI (reference sequence). The CDR3 loop spans 14 amino acids. The CDR3 here is CASSYSGASEAQHF. The CDR3 nucleotides read TGTGCCAGCAGTTACTCGGGGGCCTCCGAAGCCCAGCATTTT.

This clone was observed a single time. This chain connects TRBV2 to TRBJ1-2; 10 positions match TRBD1. V gave up 3 bases and J gave up 8 bases; unmatched junction bases: 0. This CDR3 is 12 amino acids long. Per the germline V gene, CDR1 is SNHLY and CDR2 is FYNNEI. This chain's CDR3 is CASSEGQGGYTF. Written as DNA, the CDR3 is TGTGCCAGCAGTGAGGGACAGGGGGGCTACACCTTC. Drawing the rest from reference TRBV2 and TRBJ1-2, the complete variable domain is EPEVTQTPSHQVTQMGQEVILRCVPISNHLYFYWYRQILGQKVEFLVSFYNNEISEKSEIFDDQFSVERPDGSNFTLKIRSTKLEDSAMYFCASSEGQGGYTFGSGTRLTVV.

The chain couples TRBV9 to TRBJ2-1, with D maybe TRBD2 (6 bases). CDR3 length equals 14 residues. V lost 6 bases and J 0 bases, leaving 10 bases between the germline ends. Germline CDR1 reads SGDLS; CDR2 reads YYNGEE. CDR3 sequence reads: CASNRESSYNEQFF. The DNA of the CDR3 is TGTGCCAGCAATCGGGAGAGCTCCTACAATGAGCAGTTCTTC.

The chain carries TRBV3-1 (or the pseudogene TRBV3-2) and TRBJ2-5; possibly TRBD2 for D (7 bases). Looked up from germline, CDR1 is LGHDT and CDR2 is YNNKEL (reference sequence). The CDR3 length is 16 residues. V shed 3 bases and J shed 2 bases, with 16 bases lying between them. Here the CDR3 reads CASSHGGGSTQETQYF. Written as DNA, the CDR3 is TGTGCCAGCAGCCATGGGGGCGGGAGTACTCAAGAGACCCAGTACTTC.

V usage is TRBV2 and J usage is TRBJ2-1; 8 bases match TRBD2. CDR3 length: 16 residues. CDR1 is SNHLY and CDR2 is FYNNEI in the germline V gene. V gave up 7 bases and J gave up 8 bases; unmatched junction bases: 16. The CDR3 DNA is TGTGCCAGCACCGAACGGGGGGGCGGTCGAGGGCATGAGCAGTTCTTC. This sequence encodes CASTERGGGRGHEQFF.

About this clone: Other DNA variants within this sample encode the same CDR3. The CDR3 reads CSVGAYEQYF. For the CDR3, the DNA is TGCAGCGTCGGGGCCTACGAGCAGTACTTC. The chain links TRBV29-1 to TRBJ2-7; tentative D call: TRBD2 (5 bases). This CDR3 spans 10 amino acids. The germline gives CDR1 SQVTM, CDR2 ANQGSEA. V gave up 6 bases and J gave up 2 bases, with 5 bases separating them.

The J gene is TRBJ2-3, the V gene TRBV30; D is perhaps TRBD2 (5 bases). With 2 bases removed from V and 0 bases from J, the gap between germline ends came to 18 bases. The length of the CDR3 is 17 residues. Germline V gives CDR1 GTSNPN, CDR2 SVGIG (reference sequence). Here the CDR3 DNA reads TGTGCCTGGAGTACACGAGGACGGGAATATAGCACAGATACGCAGTATTTT. Protein product: CAWSTRGREYSTDTQYF.

CDR3 residues: CASSRRALQNEQYV. Written as DNA, the CDR3 is TGTGCCAGCAGTCGGAGGGCCCTCCAGAACGAGCAGTACGTC. The chain has TRBV6-5 and TRBJ2-7; D possibly corresponds to TRBD2 (6 bases). This CDR3 spans 14 amino acids. Germline CDR1 is MNHEY and CDR2 is SVGAGI. V lost 5 bases and J lost 5, with 16 bases in between.

The J gene is TRBJ1-2, the V gene TRBV7-9; D is possibly TRBD1 (6 bases). The CDR3 contains 15 residues. Trimming took off 1 base at V and 6 bases at J, with 15 bases between the two ends. From germline, CDR1 is SEHNR and CDR2 FQNEAQ (reference sequence). The CDR3, as DNA: TGTGCCAGCAGCTTAGGCCCCGGGCAGGGGAATGGCTACACCTTC. As protein: CASSLGPGQGNGYTF.

This chain links TRBV20-1 with TRBJ2-3, with TRBD2 matching over 9 bases. After removal of 3 bases from V and 2 bases from J, the junction contained 6 bases not matched to a gene. The CDR3 totals 15 residues. CDR1 is DFQATT and CDR2 is SNEGSKA in the germline V gene (reference sequence). CDR3 DNA sequence: TGCAGTGCTAGTCCTTTAGCGGGGGACACAGATACGCAGTATTTT. It encodes CSASPLAGDTDTQYF.

The chain joins TRBV28 to TRBJ2-1; D is perhaps TRBD2 (7 bases). Trimming pared 4 bases from V and 8 bases from J, leaving 21 bases between. The CDR3 has 16 residues. Germline values: CDR1 MDHEN, CDR2 SYDVKM. CDR3 DNA sequence: TGTGCCAGCAGTTCCCCTGGGGGGAGGGGGTGGGATGAGCAGTTCTTC. This codes for CASSSPGGRGWDEQFF.

The V gene is TRBV9, the J gene TRBJ2-3, with a possible D match to TRBD2 (5 bases). V was shortened by 1 base and J by 5 bases, with 14 bases between the two germline ends. Germline CDR1 is SGDLS and CDR2 is YYNGEE. The CDR3 extends over 15 amino acids. The CDR3 DNA follows: TGTGCCAGCAGCGTACTGGACTCTGGGATAGATACGCAGTATTTT. Translated, it gives CASSVLDSGIDTQYF.

The chain links TRBV4-2 to TRBJ2-7; D is possibly TRBD1 (6 bases). CDR1 LGHNA and CDR2 YNFKEQ come from the germline V gene. The CDR3 loop spans 14 amino acids. The V and J ends lost 3 bases and 5 bases respectively, with 14 bases between them. The DNA of the CDR3 is TGTGCCAGCAGCCAGGCACAGGGAAATCACGAGCAGTACTTC. Protein sequence: CASSQAQGNHEQYF.

This chain uses TRBV19 with TRBJ2-7; TRBD2 aligns across 8 bases. Germline CDR1 is LNHDA and CDR2 is SQIVND (reference sequence). The length of the CDR3 is 17 residues. Trimming cost V 4 bases and J 2 bases; bases outside gene matches: 13. CDR3 loop: CASSTRGGGGTPYEQYF. In DNA form, the CDR3 reads TGTGCCAGTAGTACCCGGGGGGGTGGCGGGACCCCCTACGAGCAGTACTTC.

The J gene is TRBJ2-2, the V gene TRBV5-6; TRBD2 is a possible D gene (8 bases). Between the trimmed V and J ends, which lost 4 bases and 2 bases, there was a span of 18 bases. This CDR3 spans 17 amino acids. Germline V gene lookup returns CDR1 SGHDT and CDR2 YYEEEE. CDR3 coding DNA: TGTGCCAGCAGCCAGGGGGTTAGCGGGATAAACACCGGGGAGCTGTTTTTT. Amino acids: CASSQGVSGINTGELFF. The variable domain in full, with the rest retrieved from reference TRBV5-6 and TRBJ2-2, is DAGVTQSPTHLIKTRGQQVTLRCSPKSGHDTVSWYQQALGQGPQFIFQYYEEEERQRGNFPDRFSGHQFPNYSSELNVNALLLGDSALYLCASSQGVSGINTGELFFGEGSRLTVL.

The rearrangement joins TRBV9 to TRBJ1-2, with D hard to call. Germline-derived CDR1 and CDR2 are SGDLS and YYNGEE. Trimming left V 4 bases short and J 4 bases short, with 17 bases between. The CDR3 spans 15 residues. CDR3 bases: TGTGCCAGCAGCCCAGGAGGAGGTGAGGTCTATGGCTACACCTTC. The encoded protein is CASSPGGGEVYGYTF.

The chain uses TRBV5-1 and TRBJ1-1; D gene ambiguous. Germline V gene sequence: CDR1 SGHRS, CDR2 YFSETQ. This CDR3 is built from 14 residues. V lost 1 base to trimming and J lost 2 bases, with 9 bases between them. DNA for the CDR3: TGCGCCAGCAGCTTGCAACAACCCAACACTGAAGCTTTCTTT. This gives the protein CASSLQQPNTEAFF.

V usage is TRBV3-1 (or the pseudogene TRBV3-2) and J usage is TRBJ2-3, with 9 bases identical to TRBD2. The CDR3 length is 19 residues. Looked up from germline, CDR1 is LGHDT and CDR2 is YNNKEL (reference sequence). V lost 0 bases, J lost 2 bases, and 12 bases stayed unmatched. CDR3 coding DNA: TGTGCCAGCAGCCAAGAGCCCCTAGCGGGACCGCCGTACACAGATACGCAGTATTTT. Translating gives CASSQEPLAGPPYTDTQYF.

The V gene is TRBV6-5, the J gene TRBJ2-7; the D gene is possibly TRBD1 (5 bases). CDR1 is MNHEY and CDR2 is SVGAGI in the germline V gene. CDR3 length: 14 amino acids. V shed 0 bases and J shed 7 bases, with 13 bases lying between them. This CDR3 reads CASSYSNPDTEQYF. The CDR3 bases are TGTGCCAGCAGTTACTCCAACCCGGACACGGAGCAGTACTTC.

The chain combines TRBV30 with TRBJ1-4; 9 bases fit TRBD1. CDR1 and CDR2 from the germline V gene are GTSNPN and SVGIG (reference sequence). Germline trimming cut 1 base from V and 8 bases from J; bases unmatched to any gene: 8. The CDR3 extends over 15 amino acids. CDR3 sequence (DNA): TGTGCCTGGAGTGCGGCGGGACAGGGAGGGGAAAAACTGTTTTTT. It is translated as CAWSAAGQGGEKLFF.

This sequence joins TRBV7-2 and TRBJ1-5; no reliable D call. The CDR3 covers 14 residues. Germline V gives CDR1 SGHTA, CDR2 FQGNSA. Trimming pared 7 bases from V and 8 bases from J, leaving 18 bases between. The CDR3 region has the DNA TGTGCCAGCACGCCGGGCCGGGCAGCGGAGCCCCAGCATTTT. It codes for CASTPGRAAEPQHF.

CDR3 sequence (DNA): TGTGCCACCAGCACCGCCACTAGCGGGAGCCGGGAGACCCAGTACTTC. Encoded protein: CATSTATSGSRETQYF. The V call is TRBV15, the J call TRBJ2-5; 11 bases map to TRBD2. CDR3 length: 16 amino acids. The germline CDR1 and CDR2 sequences are LNHNV and YYDKDF (reference sequence). V shed 4 bases, J shed 5 bases, and the junction held 9 bases outside the gene matches.

The V gene is TRBV7-9, the J gene TRBJ2-5; 10 nucleotides agree with TRBD1. J gave up 2 bases and V 4 bases, and 1 base lay outside the gene matches. The CDR3 has 14 amino acids. The germline V gene has CDR1 SEHNR and CDR2 FQNEAQ (reference sequence). CDR3: CASSWDRGQETQYF. The CDR3 DNA is TGTGCCAGCAGCTGGGACAGGGGACAAGAGACCCAGTACTTC.

This chain uses TRBV19 with TRBJ1-2, with D uncertain. Looked up from germline, CDR1 is LNHDA and CDR2 is SQIVND (reference sequence). The germline V and J ends were trimmed by 4 bases and 3 bases, with 12 bases remaining between them. The CDR3 sequence is 14 residues long. The CDR3 spells CASSRGWRDYGYTF. DNA of the CDR3: TGTGCCAGTAGTAGGGGATGGCGGGACTATGGCTACACCTTC.

The chain links TRBV7-8 to TRBJ1-2, with a possible D match to TRBD1 (6 bases). The CDR3 loop spans 15 amino acids. From germline, CDR1 is SGHVS and CDR2 FQNEAQ. Trimming shortened V by 1 base and J by 7 bases, and 16 bases separated the two germline ends. The CDR3, as DNA: TGTGCCAGCAGCTTAGGGGTCAGGGGCTTAGGTGGCTACACCTTC. Translated: CASSLGVRGLGGYTF. Looking up the rest from reference TRBV7-8 and TRBJ1-2 gives the full variable domain: GAGVSQSPRYKVAKRGQDVALRCDPISGHVSLFWYQQALGQGPEFLTYFQNEAQLDKSGLPSDRFFAERPEGSVSTLKIQRTQQEDSAVYLCASSLGVRGLGGYTFGSGTRLTVV.